The entry that follows covers one TCR beta chain sequence. The antigen remains unidentified. A read error may account for a junction end that differs from germline. These data come from a study of Graves' ophthalmopathy and Graves' hyperthyroidism. Study-wide results and limits: Discriminating ophthalmopathy from stable hyperthyroidism, a 13-signature model attained a sensitivity of about 88% and a specificity of around 77%. Most expanded clonotypes from thyroid (those above 0.001 frequency) were also found in blood.

Germline CDR1 and CDR2: WSHSY and SAAADI. This CDR3 has 14 amino acids. Additional autoimmune diseases, uncontrolled infections, pregnancy or lactation disqualified patients. Fresh peripheral blood (over 9.5 ml) yielded the PBMCs. Amplified material comprised TCR beta CDR3 regions derived from RNA transcripts. Amplification began with first-round RT-PCR using HTBI primers, then second-round multiplex PCR was performed. Each CDR3 protein is one row after TCRdb ran MiXCR on the multiplex PCR reads. The table has about 740,000 distinct CDR3 sequences, approximately 40% seen once. The TCR originated in an adult man with Graves' ophthalmopathy. The genes are TRBV10-2 and TRBJ2-7; tentatively, D is TRBD2 (5 bases). Sequencing was carried out using peripheral blood. CDR3 DNA sequence: TGTGCCAGCAGTCACCTAGCCGTATCCTACGAGCAGTACTTC. Encoded protein: CASSHLAVSYEQYF.